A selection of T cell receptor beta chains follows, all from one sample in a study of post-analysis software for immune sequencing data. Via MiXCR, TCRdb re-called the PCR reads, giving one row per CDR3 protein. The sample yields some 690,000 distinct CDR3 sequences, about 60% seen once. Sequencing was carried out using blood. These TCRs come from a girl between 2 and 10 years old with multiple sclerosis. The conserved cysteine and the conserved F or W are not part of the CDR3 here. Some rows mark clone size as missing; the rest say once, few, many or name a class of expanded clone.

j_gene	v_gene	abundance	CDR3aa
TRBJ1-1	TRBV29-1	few	SGGQGDASEAF
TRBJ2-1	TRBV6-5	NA	ASSLDRSEQF
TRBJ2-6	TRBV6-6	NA	ASSQDSGANVLT
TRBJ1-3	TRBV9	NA	ASSGNPDGSSGNTIY
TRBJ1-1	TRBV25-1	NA	ASSDRRGNTEAF
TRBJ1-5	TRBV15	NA	ATSRDRGTNQPQH
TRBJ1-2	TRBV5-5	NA	ASSLEARSGYGYT
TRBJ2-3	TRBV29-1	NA	SVEVAGDTQY
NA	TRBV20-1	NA	SATPGGTQETQY
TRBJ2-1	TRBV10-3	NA	AISESPGQGNVRSSYNEQF
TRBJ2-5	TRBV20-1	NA	NGTGTRQETQY
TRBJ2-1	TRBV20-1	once	SARAQRGLYNEQF
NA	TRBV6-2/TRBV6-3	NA	ASSYDSSYEQY
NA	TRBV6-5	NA	ASKRDRGPSFYEQY
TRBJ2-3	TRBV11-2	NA	ASRPSGSQSDTQY
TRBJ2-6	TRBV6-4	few	ASSTGTTGANVLT
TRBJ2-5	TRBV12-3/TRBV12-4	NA	ASSSGQGLTETQY
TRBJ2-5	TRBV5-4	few	ASSSDMRGTQY
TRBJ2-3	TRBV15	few	ATSRGEGHTDTQY
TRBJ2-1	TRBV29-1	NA	SAWGLSYNEQF
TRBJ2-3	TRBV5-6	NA	ASSLVQASTDTQY
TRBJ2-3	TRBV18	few	ASSPQPEALTDTQY
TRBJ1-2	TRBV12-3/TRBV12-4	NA	ASSLAGASYGYT
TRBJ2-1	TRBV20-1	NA	SARGQLEQF
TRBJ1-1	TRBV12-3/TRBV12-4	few	ASSLLVHTEAF
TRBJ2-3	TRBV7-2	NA	ASSLSPRSDTQY
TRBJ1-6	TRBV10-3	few	AISEDGLGPLH